This T cell receptor (beta chain) was identified during a study of shared clonotypes between healthy human individuals. On this clone itself: No antigen is known for it. Other DNA sequences in this specimen translate into the identical CDR3.

General study results and limits: How much donors shared clonotypes was expected to be affected by sequencing depth. Generation probabilities were higher for clonotypes shared across all four sorted-subset donors than for unshared ones.

Some clones are missing from TCRdb's copy, which holds only in-frame ones; the method was immunoSEQ multiplex PCR. The table includes roughly 2,300,000 clones, 85% to 95% detected once. The sequence derives from a man in his late teens or twenties in good health. Some clones in this sample may be carry-over from other donors' samples. What was sequenced was naive CD4+ T cells from PBMCs. This sample's subset: CD45RA+ positively selected.

CDR3 DNA sequence: TGTGCCACCAGCAGGGCCGGGACAGCGAACACTGAAGCTTTCTTT. Translation gives CATSRAGTANTEAFF. The gene calls are TRBV15 and TRBJ1-1; 7 bases are shared with TRBD1. Trimming removed 3 bases from V and 1 base from J; junction bases left unmatched: 5. Germline CDR1 and CDR2: LNHNV and YYDKDF (reference sequence). This CDR3 comprises 15 residues. Combining the CDR3 with reference TRBV15 and TRBJ1-1 gives the whole variable domain DAMVIQNPRYQVTQFGKPVTLSCSQTLNHNVMYWYQQKSSQAPKLLFHYYDKDFNNEADTPDNFQSRRPNTSFCFLDIRSPGLGDTAMYLCATSRAGTANTEAFFGQGTRLTVV.